This T cell receptor beta chain was captured in a study of T cell responses to AZD1222 COVID-19 vaccine. The ends were cut back, 5 bases at V and 0 bases at J, with 11 bases in the middle. CDR1 and CDR2 (germline): LNHDA, SQIVND (reference sequence). The CDR3 is 15 amino acids. TCRdb keeps only in-frame clones here, not all; method: immunoSEQ multiplex PCR. This repertoire shows around 100,000 clones, about 90% found once; its top ten account for 15% to 20%. Findings and caveats of the study: Donors were mostly white British, more females; clonal diversity possibly underestimated. A rise in Spike-specific TCR breadth and depth followed two AZD1222 doses. Nearly half of spike-specific TCRs reportedly go after variant regions that carry no mutations.

About this clone: Its antigen is not known.

This sample comprised peripheral blood, obtained on day 0 of AZD1222 vaccination. The genes are TRBV19 and TRBJ1-3, with D unclear. The sequence was obtained from an adult in good health. The CDR3 sequence: CASSPQHRSGNTIYF. As DNA, the CDR3 is TGTGCCAGTAGTCCACAACATCGCTCTGGAAACACCATATATTTT.